A single sample gave rise to the 15 T cell receptor beta chains below, sequenced in a study of shared clonotypes between healthy human individuals. Only in-frame clones appear in the TCRdb table, and some are missing; sequencing was by immunoSEQ multiplex PCR. This sample yields about 1.1 million clones, of which roughly 74% are seen a single time; about 0.52% belongs to the top ten. Sequencing was carried out using memory CD4+ T cells from PBMCs. Subset reported: CD45RA-negative fraction. These receptor sequences come from a man younger than 35 in good health. Some clones in this sample may be carry-over from other donors' samples.

V is TRBV6-6 and J is TRBJ2-7; 9 bases are shared with TRBD1. The CDR3 contains 12 residues. J was trimmed by 6 bases and V by 6 bases; bases with no gene match: 3. The germline V gene encodes CDR1 MNHNY and CDR2 SVGAGI (reference sequence). The CDR3 DNA reads as TGTGCCAGCAGCCGGGACAGGGCCGAGCAGTACTTC. Protein sequence: CASSRDRAEQYF.

The chain links TRBV7-9 to TRBJ2-1; D perhaps matches TRBD2 (6 bases). There are 15 residues in the CDR3. The V end lost 5 bases, the J end lost 6 bases, and 17 bases lay between the germline ends. The germline V gene has CDR1 SEHNR and CDR2 FQNEAQ (reference sequence). The CDR3 sequence is CASSPGTFPFNEQFF. For the CDR3, the DNA is TGTGCCAGCAGCCCCGGGACTTTTCCTTTCAATGAGCAGTTCTTC.

In its sample, this clone was seen once. The gene calls are TRBV18 and TRBJ2-1, with TRBD1 matching over 7 bases. Germline V gene sequence: CDR1 KGHSH, CDR2 LQKENI. CDR3 length equals 14 residues. J lost 9 bases, V lost 2 bases, and 7 bases had no gene match. CDR3 in DNA: TGTGCCAGCTCACCAACTCCCAAGGGGGCTGAGCAGTTCTTC. This codes for CASSPTPKGAEQFF.

The chain recombines TRBV6-5 with TRBJ1-1; tentatively, D is TRBD1 (6 bases). Germline V CDR1 and CDR2: MNHEY, SVGAGI. The CDR3 loop spans 13 amino acids. The V end was cut by 6 bases, the J end by 4 bases, with 12 bases between. The CDR3 DNA follows: TGTGCCAGCAGACTCGGACAGTTCACTGAAGCTTTCTTT. This translates into CASRLGQFTEAFF.

V usage is TRBV5-6 and J usage is TRBJ2-7; the D gene is possibly TRBD2 (7 bases). The CDR3 has 14 residues. Germline lookup yields CDR1 SGHDT and CDR2 YYEEEE. Trimming left V 4 bases short and J 6 bases short, with 17 bases between. The DNA for the CDR3 is TGTGCCAGCAGCCGGAGAGGGGGGGCTCTCGAGCAGTACTTC. Translating gives CASSRRGGALEQYF.

The chain combines TRBV7-2 with TRBJ1-1; weak D call: TRBD1 (5 bases). Trimming took 5 bases from V and 3 from J, leaving 10 bases between them. The CDR3 contains 13 residues. Per germline, CDR1 SGHTA and CDR2 FQGNSA. CDR3 bases: TGTGCCAGCAGCGTAGACAGAGACACTGAAGCTTTCTTT. This codes for CASSVDRDTEAFF.

This chain joins TRBV27 and TRBJ2-7; D possibly corresponds to TRBD2 (5 bases). There are 12 residues in the CDR3. Germline CDR1 MNHEY, CDR2 SMNVEV (reference sequence). V was cut by 7 bases and J by 7 bases, with 14 bases left in between. DNA for the CDR3: TGTGCCAGCAAAGACCCCCCGGGGGAGCAGTACTTC. Protein sequence: CASKDPPGEQYF.

This chain links TRBV10-3 with TRBJ2-7, with unresolved D. The CDR3 has 14 amino acids. CDR1 is ENHRY and CDR2 is SYGVKD in the germline V gene. V gave up 5 bases and J gave up 0 bases, with 11 bases separating them. The CDR3: CAISSDGFSYEQYF. The CDR3 nucleotides are TGTGCCATCAGTTCGGACGGCTTCTCCTACGAGCAGTACTTC.

The chain joins TRBV5-1 to TRBJ2-1; 14 bases match TRBD2. V dropped 2 bases and J dropped 7; count of bases not matched to a gene: 8. The CDR3 is made up of 17 amino acids. Germline CDR1 SGHRS, CDR2 YFSETQ. The CDR3 protein is CASSLGLAGGNRNEQFF. The CDR3 coding sequence is TGCGCCAGCAGCTTAGGACTAGCGGGAGGTAATCGTAATGAGCAGTTCTTC.

This chain links TRBV12-5 with TRBJ2-5; D ambiguous. Germline CDR1 is LGHNT and CDR2 is FRNRAP. The CDR3 covers 14 residues. Trimming removed 5 bases at V and 0 bases at J, with 10 bases between. Here the CDR3 DNA reads TGTGCTAGTGGTCCCGGACGGCACCAAGAGACCCAGTACTTC. Its translation is CASGPGRHQETQYF.

At least ten counts were recorded for this clone. The chain couples TRBV5-6 to TRBJ2-4, with D possibly TRBD2 on 6 matching bases. The germline V gene encodes CDR1 SGHDT and CDR2 YYEEEE. With 4 bases removed from V and 1 base from J, the gap between germline ends came to 15 bases. The CDR3 sequence is 16 residues long. The CDR3 region is CASSAGSVVAKNIQYF. The CDR3 DNA reads TGTGCCAGCAGCGCGGGATCGGTAGTGGCCAAAAACATTCAGTACTTC.

The V call is TRBV5-1, the J call TRBJ1-5, with TRBD1 as a possible D gene (6 bases). Germline values: CDR1 SGHRS, CDR2 YFSETQ. The CDR3 length is 15 residues. V was shortened by 4 bases and J by 3 bases, with 14 bases between the two germline ends. The CDR3 loop is CASSPQGTYNQPQHF. The CDR3 nucleotides read TGCGCCAGCAGCCCCCAGGGGACCTACAATCAGCCCCAGCATTTT.

This clone has only a few counts. The rearrangement joins TRBV19 to TRBJ1-1; TRBD1 might be the D (6 bases). Germline CDR1 is LNHDA and CDR2 is SQIVND (reference sequence). The CDR3 contains 14 residues. V was cut by 4 bases and J by 6 bases, with 15 bases left in between. CDR3 bases: TGTGCCAGTAGTACCCAAGGGGGTTACGCTGAAGCTTTCTTT. The encoded protein is CASSTQGGYAEAFF.

V is TRBV14 and J is TRBJ2-5; D perhaps matches TRBD1 (5 bases). V was clipped by 4 bases and J by 4 bases, with 22 bases between them. The CDR3 sequence is 17 residues long. The germline V gene has CDR1 SGHDN and CDR2 FVKESK. The DNA of the CDR3 is TGTGCCAGCAGCCCATGGCGTACAGGATTTTTAGGAGAGACCCAGTACTTC. It specifies CASSPWRTGFLGETQYF.

J is TRBJ2-1 and V is TRBV29-1; D not resolved. Per the germline V gene, CDR1 is SQVTM and CDR2 is ANQGSEA. V was trimmed by 7 bases and J by 4 bases, leaving 17 bases between them. This CDR3 comprises 14 residues. The CDR3 bases are TGCAGCGCTGCCGGGCCAAATGGGTACAATGAGCAGTTCTTC. Translated, it gives CSAAGPNGYNEQFF.